This TCR beta chain was identified during a study of regulatory T cells in long-lasting Graves disease (dated by TCRdb to the early 2020s). Regarding the complete study: Newly diagnosed Graves' disease patients had taken antithyroid drugs for less than 3 months. The study was conducted in China and was registered as a clinical trial. TCR sequencing covered some 13 persistent and roughly 20 newly diagnosed Graves' disease patients, 33 samples in total. This study used TCR sequencing and RNA sequencing of peripheral blood to compare persistent Graves' disease patients against newly diagnosed Graves' disease patients. On the study overall, not on this receptor specifically: Peripheral blood alone was examined, since thyroid tissue, which constituted the primary lesion, could not be accessed. Sequencing and analysis were limited to the TCR beta chain. Preferential use of TRBV28, TRBJ1-2 and TRBJ2-5 was observed in persistent disease, whereas TRBV20-1 and TRBJ2-1 were favored in newly diagnosed disease. Lower TCR Shannon entropy and fewer highly expanded clones were observed in persistent Graves' disease patients than in newly diagnosed patients, which suggested clonal expansion. Patients with persistent disease shared more public clonotypes (about 2,700) than newly diagnosed patients did (nearly 1,000). The small sample size was acknowledged by the authors as a limitation that may reduce accuracy.

This specimen's time point label, per the study, means: newly diagnosed GD, antithyroid drugs for less than 3 months. RNA was extracted from PBMCs in TRIzol for both TCR sequencing and RNA sequencing. Graves' disease was diagnosed according to American Thyroid Association guidelines. Patients for the study were recruited at an endocrinology department in Xi'an, China. Each patient gave approximately 8.8 milliliters of peripheral blood, collected in an EDTA anticoagulant tube. Ficoll Paque Plus density gradient separation was used to isolate PBMCs, and no further T cell sorting was performed. An Agilent 2100 Bioanalyzer and agarose gel were used to assess RNA quality, and a NanoDrop 2000 was used to measure RNA concentration. The germline V end is reduced by 4 bases and the J end by 3 bases; junction bases left unmatched: 11. The germline V gene sets CDR1 to MNHNS and CDR2 to SASEGT. Taken from cysteine to phenylalanine, the CDR3 has 16 residues. Left in the record is the CDR3 DNA by itself, 48 bases read in frame from the first base.

Libraries were made using multiplex PCR. Sequencer: Illumina HiSeq 4000. To build TCR beta libraries, CDR3 regions were amplified by Arm-PCR using iRepertoire HTBI primers. Before sequencing, the PCR products went through gel purification. Regarding the original processing steps: A total of under 80 TRBV and under 15 TRBJ segments were identified across samples and were used for gene usage analysis of CDR3 amino acid clonotypes. COPE and FqMerger were used to merge the filtered high-quality paired reads into contigs. BLAST was used to align contigs to the IMGT TRBV, TRBD and TRBJ reference genes, and CDR3 was defined following IMGT. Any clonotype with a frequency above 0.1% was classified as a highly expanded clone. Shannon entropy served as the measure of repertoire diversity, while the Gini coefficient captured V-J evenness. A clonotype was considered public if more than one individual shared it. TCRdb took the public reads, trimmed them with fastp at Q25, ran MiXCR for clone calling and kept in-frame beta chains. When rows share a CDR3 protein, they turn into one entry using the most common DNA and genes. TCRdb assigned the V and J calls; the authors' analysis was not used. This sample gives about 470,000 distinct CDR3 sequences in total; about 15% of them show up just once. Clones ranked in the top ten supply 16% of the sample.

In its sample, this clonotype was seen many times. It lacks a known antigen. No much larger clone is present one base from it, and per-base qualities are unavailable. These records were also assigned to another study, of T cells in Graves' hyperthyroidism and ophthalmopathy. As the second publication notes: Graves' hyperthyroidism was defined as stable when no progression to ophthalmopathy occurred over 18 months of follow-up. The hyperthyroidism patients were between 18 and 65 years old and newly diagnosed, with a disease duration of less than 2 months. Patients with uncontrolled infections, other autoimmune diseases, pregnancy or lactation were excluded. Clinical symptoms, serum thyroxine and TRAb, thyroid ultrasound, and orbital computed tomography formed the basis for the diagnoses. For the first round of RT-PCR on the TCR CDR3, the HTBI primer set was used together with the Qiagen OneStep RT-PCR kit. Blood samples also contained most of the expanded thyroid clonotypes (frequency above 0.001), which suggests that blood repertoires may reflect thyroid immune responses. A model built on a 13 V-J signature distinguished ophthalmopathy from stable hyperthyroidism, reaching roughly 88% sensitivity and 81.08% specificity in cross-validation and 80%/75% in testing. In validation, the model predicted progression to ophthalmopathy with 65% to 71% sensitivity and less than 80% specificity, a median of 6.5 months before onset. To identify TCR V-J signatures that set the groups apart, the researchers used a discovery cohort of 100 patients, made up of about 44 with Graves' ophthalmopathy and about 59 with stable Graves' hyperthyroidism. An independent validation cohort of under 20 hyperthyroidism patients and over 15 patients who later progressed to ophthalmopathy tested prospective prediction of ophthalmopathy. The roughly 100 discovery patients were randomly split 7:3 into training and test sets. In more than 5 Graves' hyperthyroidism patients, the study also compared T-cell repertoires from thyroid tissue with T-cell repertoires from blood. Once sampling was done, hyperthyroidism patients were given methimazole at a starting dose of 30 mg daily, whereas ophthalmopathy patients were given high-dose intravenous methylprednisolone. Libraries were constructed in a second round of multiplex PCR, after which size selection and purification were carried out. Paired-end sequencing of the libraries was performed with 100 bp reads on an Illumina HiSeq2000. Raw data were processed with SOAPnuke, discarding reads with adapters, uncalled bases, mean Phred below 15, or no exact constant-primer or identifier match. High-quality paired reads were merged with COPE v1.2.5, and unique nucleotide sequences were defined as clonotypes. MiTCR v1.1 was used to align clonotypes to the IMGT TRBV, TRBD and TRBJ reference segments. The analysis included only V-J combinations with a frequency above 0.0001, which together covered around 99% of the repertoires. A TCS score was defined as the ratio of F50 (clonal expansion) to E x V (chaos), with BLOSUM62-based TCRdist applied between CDR3 peptides within each V-J. Welch's t-statistics and random forest reduced roughly 540 V-J features to about 12, which were used in a naive Bayes classifier (R e1071). Sample size was not statistically predetermined, and investigators were not blinded to group allocation. The paper describes TCR Vbeta CDR3 sequencing of 120 to 150 peripheral blood samples, made up of about 41 ophthalmopathy patients, 70 to 75 hyperthyroidism patients and some 17 progressor patients.

This clonotype was sampled from a woman aged 30 to 39 with Graves disease. Donor details come from another sample of the same person, matched by shared clones. This sequence uses TRBV6-1 and TRBJ2-7, and 8 junction bases match TRBD2. The source was peripheral blood mononuclear cells (PBMCs), collected at new diagnosis, from a patient treated with antithyroid drugs. The DNA sequence follows: TGTGCCAGCAGTGTTCGAAGGGGGGCGGGAGGCTACGAGCAGTACTTC. The resulting protein is CASSVRRGAGGYEQYF.